A single sample gave rise to the 16 T cell receptor beta chains below, sequenced in a study of shared clonotypes between healthy human individuals. The data were produced by immunoSEQ multiplex PCR, yet TCRdb's version contains in-frame clones alone and is incomplete. The top ten hold roughly 0.45% of the sample, which has about 1.5 million clones, 95% to 99% seen once. What was sequenced was naive CD4+ T cells sorted from blood. Subset indicated: CD45RA+ positively selected. These receptor sequences come from a man in his thirties or forties in good health.

The chain uses TRBV6-1 and TRBJ2-3, with 8 bases matching TRBD1. This CDR3 is built from 15 residues. In germline, CDR1 is MNHNS, CDR2 SASEGT. With V trimmed by 4 bases and J by 2 bases, 5 bases remained unmatched. This CDR3 is CASSGRQGYTDTQYF. CDR3 coding DNA: TGTGCCAGCAGTGGTCGACAGGGGTACACAGATACGCAGTATTTT.

The CDR3 spells CASSEAWGDTEAFF. CDR3 DNA: TGTGCCAGCAGTGAAGCATGGGGGGACACTGAAGCTTTCTTT. The J gene is TRBJ1-1, the V gene TRBV6-1; perhaps TRBD1 as D (5 bases). This CDR3 comprises 14 residues. Trimming pared 0 bases from V and 3 bases from J, leaving 8 bases between. Looked up from germline, CDR1 is MNHNS and CDR2 is SASEGT.

A word on this clone: At the DNA level, this CDR3 is encoded by other sequences in the same sample as well. The DNA for the CDR3 is TGTGCCAGCAGTTTAAGCGGGCGTTGGACTGAAGCTTTCTTT. Translation gives CASSLSGRWTEAFF. The rearrangement uses TRBV27 and TRBJ1-1; D not resolved. Per the germline V gene, CDR1 is MNHEY and CDR2 is SMNVEV (reference sequence). Trimming left V 2 bases short and J 5 bases short, with 12 bases between. This CDR3 is 14 amino acids long.

This clone appeared a single time. The rearrangement joins TRBV19 to TRBJ1-1, with D possibly TRBD1 on 6 matching bases. CDR1 and CDR2 from the germline V gene are LNHDA and SQIVND (reference sequence). CDR3 length: 12 amino acids. Trimming pared 9 bases from V and 4 bases from J, leaving 12 bases between. As DNA, the CDR3 is TGTGCCAGCTGGACAGTGCTCACTGAAGCTTTCTTT. It encodes CASWTVLTEAFF.

The J gene is TRBJ2-7, the V gene TRBV5-1, with D possibly matching TRBD2 (5 bases). The CDR3 covers 14 residues. V lost 4 bases to trimming and J lost 6 bases, with 17 bases between them. CDR1 and CDR2 from the germline V gene are SGHRS and YFSETQ. The CDR3 sequence: CASSPKPGVTEQYF. CDR3 nucleotides: TGCGCCAGCAGCCCGAAACCCGGGGTCACCGAGCAGTACTTC.

The chain couples TRBV5-4 to TRBJ2-7; TRBD2 agrees at 8 bases. Germline CDR1 reads SGHNT; CDR2 reads YYREEE (reference sequence). The CDR3 consists of 13 residues. V lost 5 bases and J lost 5; bases outside the gene matches: 6. The CDR3 bases are TGTGCCAGCAGGGTCGGGGGGGCGGACGAGCAGTACTTC. Translated: CASRVGGADEQYF.

This chain links TRBV18 with TRBJ2-2; D is uncertain. The CDR3 sequence is 14 residues long. Looked up from germline, CDR1 is KGHSH and CDR2 is LQKENI. Trimming removed 1 base from V and 11 bases from J, with 14 bases in between. CDR3 in amino acids: CASSPRTGPEELFF. The DNA for the CDR3 is TGTGCCAGCTCACCACGAACGGGTCCTGAAGAGCTGTTTTTT.

A single count supports this clone. The chain links TRBV6-5 to TRBJ2-5, with 9 bases lining up with TRBD2. Germline V lookup: CDR1 MNHEY, CDR2 SVGAGI. With V trimmed by 6 bases and J by 6 bases, 8 bases remained unmatched. CDR3 length equals 14 residues. As DNA, the CDR3 is TGTGCCAGCAGGCCGGGGCTAGCGGGAAAGACCCAGTACTTC. Amino acids: CASRPGLAGKTQYF.

V is TRBV5-6 and J is TRBJ2-7, with D unresolved. Germline V lookup: CDR1 SGHDT, CDR2 YYEEEE. Trimming left V 3 bases short and J 10 bases short, with 14 bases between. This CDR3 is built from 12 residues. The chain's CDR3 is CASSSLAHLQYF. In DNA, the CDR3 is TGTGCCAGCAGCTCCTTAGCCCACCTTCAGTACTTC.

The rearrangement joins TRBV4-1 to TRBJ2-7; TRBD1 aligns across 7 bases. V gave up 3 bases and J gave up 1 base; unmatched junction bases: 6. Germline lookup yields CDR1 MGHRA and CDR2 YSYEKL. The CDR3 contains 15 residues. This CDR3 reads CASSQPPTGSYEQYF. DNA of the CDR3: TGCGCCAGCAGCCAGCCCCCGACAGGGTCCTACGAGCAGTACTTC.

This chain uses TRBV18 with TRBJ1-5; TRBD1 matches 7 bases. This CDR3 is built from 21 residues. V gave up 2 bases and J gave up 1 base; unmatched junction bases: 20. The germline CDR1 and CDR2 sequences are KGHSH and LQKENI. The DNA of the CDR3 is TGTGCCAGCTCACCAGTCTCGGGCGGGGGGGACAGTTTGACAAGCAATCAGCCCCAGCATTTT. Its protein product is CASSPVSGGGDSLTSNQPQHF.

The chain links TRBV5-1 to TRBJ1-4; no clear D. Trimming took 0 bases from V and 2 from J, leaving 5 bases between them. The germline CDR1 and CDR2 sequences are SGHRS and YFSETQ. The CDR3 spans 14 residues. The CDR3 loop reads CASSLDVTNEKLFF. In DNA, the CDR3 is TGCGCCAGCAGCTTGGATGTGACTAATGAAAAACTGTTTTTT.

J is TRBJ1-1 and V is TRBV7-3; D ambiguous. In germline, CDR1 is SGHTA, CDR2 FQGTGA. V lost 5 bases, J lost 0 bases, and 16 bases lay in between. This CDR3 has 16 amino acids. The CDR3 DNA follows: TGTGCCAGCAGCCCTTCGCATGGAACTATGAACACTGAAGCTTTCTTT. Encoded protein: CASSPSHGTMNTEAFF.

The chain carries TRBV5-4 and TRBJ2-7; D may correspond to TRBD1 or TRBD2 (5 bases each). CDR1 is SGHNT, CDR2 YYREEE, per germline (reference sequence). V lost 4 bases and J 2 bases, leaving 16 bases between the germline ends. CDR3 length: 15 amino acids. CDR3 sequence reads: CASSEPGRGPYEQYF. The DNA for the CDR3 is TGTGCCAGCAGCGAGCCGGGAAGGGGCCCCTACGAGCAGTACTTC.

The rearrangement uses TRBV5-6 and TRBJ2-7; 8 positions match TRBD2. CDR1 is SGHDT and CDR2 is YYEEEE in the germline V gene. CDR3 length: 13 amino acids. Losses at the gene ends were 2 bases for V and 4 bases for J; bases not matched to a gene: 2. This CDR3 reads CASSFGRGYEQYF. CDR3 nucleotide sequence: TGTGCCAGCAGCTTCGGGAGGGGATACGAGCAGTACTTC.

The V and J genes are TRBV7-2 and TRBJ2-2, with D uncertain. Looked up from germline, CDR1 is SGHTA and CDR2 is FQGNSA. This CDR3 comprises 14 residues. The V end lost 5 bases, the J end lost 4 bases, and 11 bases lay between the germline ends. The CDR3 DNA reads TGTGCCAGCAGCACCCGCGCTGTCACCGGGGAGCTGTTTTTT. Translating gives CASSTRAVTGELFF.